Here is one TCR beta chain with its context. This sample is drawn from a study of blood T cell repertoires in COVID-19. At the level of the study: PBMCs, B-cell-depleted T cells, or T cells were the source of the cDNA or gDNA that made up the material.

Assay: immunoSEQ multiplex PCR; the TCRdb copy retains only in-frame clones and omits some. The top ten hold 10% of the sample, which has about 64,000 clones, more than 70% seen once. CDR1 is SNHLY and CDR2 is FYNNEI in the germline V gene. Unmatched junction bases numbered 4, after V lost 6 bases and J lost 5 bases. CDR3 length: 13 residues. Participant reports of clinical history set cohort assignment. The specimen sequenced was PBMCs or T cells enriched from blood (not recorded which). This receptor was taken from a woman aged 40 to 50 who had recovered from COVID-19. This chain links TRBV2 with TRBJ2-5, with 9 bases that match TRBD1. The CDR3 DNA follows: TGTGCCAGCAGAGGGACAGGGTCGGAGACCCAGTACTTC. It specifies CASRGTGSETQYF.